This T cell receptor (beta chain) was sequenced during a study of blood T cell repertoires in COVID-19. The wider study: Donors in Cohort 3 counted as recovered after two negative PCRs, clearance, or symptom resolution. Both acute and convalescent COVID-19 samples were obtained from the United States, Italy and Spain.

TCRdb's copy holds only in-frame clones and misses some; the assay was immunoSEQ multiplex PCR. The data show roughly 200,000 clones, roughly 90% seen once. The CDR3 runs to 13 residues. Per germline, CDR1 SQVTM and CDR2 ANQGSEA. The junction had 4 bases not matched to a gene; V was cut back by 5 bases and J by 4 bases. The sequenced sample was PBMCs or T cells enriched from blood (not recorded which). This receptor was taken from a woman in her 50s in a cohort exposed to, infected with or recovered from COVID-19 (not recorded which). The chain links TRBV29-1 to TRBJ2-2; 7 bases match TRBD1. The CDR3, as DNA: TGCAGCGTTCGGACAGGCTTCACCGGGGAGCTGTTTTTT. Translated, it gives CSVRTGFTGELFF.